These 31 T cell receptor beta chains share one sample of origin, sequenced in a study of beta chain features in type 1 diabetes. The entirety of the isolated RNA underwent reverse transcription, so expressed TCRB transcripts were sequenced. Sequencing was performed with immunoSEQ multiplex PCR; in TCRdb, only in-frame clones are kept and a portion is missing. Of 400,000 to 600,000 clones in the sample, around 28% were seen once. The specimen was naive CD4+ T cells from blood. Receptors originate from a young man in good health.

This clone was counted between two and nine times. The chain links TRBV27 to TRBJ2-7; TRBD2 agrees at 14 bases. V gave up 6 bases and J gave up 6 bases; unmatched junction bases: 10. Per the germline V gene, CDR1 is MNHEY and CDR2 is SMNVEV (reference sequence). The CDR3 has 16 amino acids. The DNA for the CDR3 is TGTGCCAGCAGCCCTTACCCGGGACTAGCGGGAGCCGAGCAGTACTTC. Protein sequence: CASSPYPGLAGAEQYF.

This clone was recorded once. The rearrangement joins TRBV5-1 to TRBJ2-5; 7 bases map to TRBD1. The length of the CDR3 is 13 residues. The germline V gene has CDR1 SGHRS and CDR2 YFSETQ. V dropped 6 bases and J dropped 5; count of bases not matched to a gene: 7. In DNA form, the CDR3 reads TGCGCCAGCACCCTACAGGGGTCCGAGACCCAGTACTTC. Protein sequence: CASTLQGSETQYF.

The chain links TRBV28 to TRBJ2-1; D perhaps matches TRBD2 (5 bases). Germline V gene lookup returns CDR1 MDHEN and CDR2 SYDVKM. This CDR3 has 15 amino acids. V was clipped by 6 bases and J by 8 bases, with 20 bases between them. The CDR3 reads CASRRGRVAPHEQFF. The DNA for the CDR3 is TGTGCCAGCAGGCGAGGGCGGGTGGCCCCGCATGAGCAGTTCTTC.

The chain employs TRBV30 and TRBJ2-7; possible D gene TRBD1, 7 bases. The CDR3 sequence is 15 residues long. V shed 5 bases and J shed 5 bases, with 22 bases lying between them. CDR1 GTSNPN and CDR2 SVGIG come from the germline V gene (reference sequence). CDR3 loop: CAWRPRGQGGHEQYF. The CDR3 DNA follows: TGTGCCTGGCGCCCTCGGGGGCAGGGGGGCCACGAGCAGTACTTC.

The CDR3 sequence is CASSSSSIDTQYF. Here the CDR3 DNA reads TGTGCCAGCAGCTCTAGTTCTATAGATACGCAGTATTTT. V gene TRBV11-2 combines with J gene TRBJ2-3; no firm D call. V was pared by 4 bases and J by 5 bases, with 10 bases between. The CDR3 runs 13 residues. Germline V gives CDR1 SGHAT, CDR2 FQNNGV.

This clone was observed once. This rearrangement joins TRBV30 to TRBJ2-5, with TRBD2 as a possible D gene (6 bases). Trimming took off 2 bases at V and 5 bases at J, with 12 bases between the two ends. The CDR3 runs 13 residues. In germline, CDR1 is GTSNPN, CDR2 SVGIG (reference sequence). DNA of the CDR3: TGTGCCTGGAGTAGGCGGGGCGGGGAGACCCAGTACTTC. Translation gives CAWSRRGGETQYF.

V is TRBV28 and J is TRBJ2-1, with 9 bases that match TRBD2. Germline-derived CDR1 and CDR2 are MDHEN and SYDVKM. The CDR3 loop spans 16 amino acids. After removal of 3 bases from V and 6 bases from J, the junction contained 9 bases not matched to a gene. This CDR3 reads CASSFPRAGGGNEQFF. The CDR3 nucleotides are TGTGCCAGCAGTTTCCCACGAGCGGGAGGAGGCAATGAGCAGTTCTTC.

The V and J genes are TRBV6-5 and TRBJ2-7, with 9 bases matching TRBD1. The CDR3 totals 15 residues. Germline loops: CDR1 MNHEY, CDR2 SVGAGI. V gave up 6 bases and J gave up 2 bases; unmatched junction bases: 8. CDR3 amino acids: CASREAGTGPYEQYF. Written as DNA, the CDR3 is TGTGCCAGCAGGGAGGCCGGGACAGGGCCCTACGAGCAGTACTTC.

The CDR3 is CASSFAGGNYEQYF. In DNA form, the CDR3 reads TGTGCCAGCAGCTTCGCGGGAGGGAACTACGAGCAGTACTTC. The rearrangement uses TRBV5-4 and TRBJ2-7, with 9 bases matching TRBD2. The CDR3 runs 14 residues. The germline V gene encodes CDR1 SGHNT and CDR2 YYREEE (reference sequence). V lost 2 bases and J lost 3; bases outside the gene matches: 3.

This clone was seen a handful of times. Other DNA sequences in this sample translate to the same CDR3. V and J are TRBV29-1 and TRBJ2-6; D remains unclear. CDR1 is SQVTM, CDR2 ANQGSEA, per germline. CDR3 size: 15 residues. Trimming removed 1 base at V and 0 bases at J, with 7 bases between. CDR3 bases: TGCAGCGTTGAAGGGGCCGCCTCTGGGGCCAACGTCCTGACTTTC. It codes for CSVEGAASGANVLTF.

This clone has a handful of counts. The gene calls are TRBV10-3 and TRBJ1-2; 8 bases are a match to TRBD1. The CDR3 totals 12 residues. Trimming took 6 bases from V and 10 from J; bases not matched to a gene: 7. Germline assignment: CDR1 ENHRY and CDR2 SYGVKD. CDR3 loop: CAIRRTGIDYTF. The CDR3 nucleotides are TGTGCCATCAGACGGACAGGGATCGACTACACCTTC.

This rearrangement joins TRBV6-5 to TRBJ2-3; D remains unclear. V was trimmed by 6 bases and J by 5 bases, leaving 12 bases between them. Per germline, CDR1 MNHEY and CDR2 SVGAGI. This CDR3 region has 13 residues. In nucleotides, the CDR3 is TGTGCCAGCAGCCGGCACCCCCGAGATACGCAGTATTTT. Translating gives CASSRHPRDTQYF.

This chain links TRBV11-2 with TRBJ2-1; 10 bases are a match to TRBD2. Germline CDR1 is SGHAT and CDR2 is FQNNGV. With 2 bases clipped from V and 5 bases from J, the junction kept 3 bases outside the gene matches. This CDR3 contains 15 residues. The CDR3 sequence is CASSLTSGTNNEQFF. The CDR3 region has the DNA TGTGCCAGCAGCTTAACTAGCGGGACCAACAATGAGCAGTTCTTC.

The chain joins TRBV21-1 to TRBJ2-1; no check of the table's D call, TRBD2, against the DNA was made. TRBV21-1 is noted as a pseudogene. The CDR3 length is 14 residues. The CDR3 region has the DNA TGTGCCAGCAGCAAAACGGGAGGGCCCCATGAGCAGTTCTTC. Amino acid sequence: CASSKTGGPHEQFF.

This clone has only a few counts. The chain has TRBV7-9 and TRBJ2-3, with no clear D. V lost 6 bases and J lost 4, with 5 bases in between. Per the germline V gene, CDR1 is SEHNR and CDR2 is FQNEAQ (reference sequence). CDR3 size: 11 residues. CDR3 sequence reads: CASRLSDTQYF. For the CDR3, the DNA is TGTGCCAGCAGGCTATCAGATACGCAGTATTTT.

This clone has just a few counts. The chain has TRBV30 and TRBJ2-3; TRBD2 aligns across 11 bases. This CDR3 has 18 residues. V gave up 2 bases and J gave up 0 bases; unmatched junction bases: 10. Germline values: CDR1 GTSNPN, CDR2 SVGIG (reference sequence). Here the CDR3 DNA reads TGTGCCTGGAGTTTTTGGGGACTAGCGGACCATAGCACAGATACGCAGTATTTT. This codes for CAWSFWGLADHSTDTQYF.

The chain uses TRBV29-1 and TRBJ2-3; 7 bases are shared with TRBD1. Germline CDR1 SQVTM, CDR2 ANQGSEA. CDR3 length: 16 amino acids. Trimming cost V 5 bases and J 2 bases; bases outside gene matches: 13. The CDR3 is CSVYRTGDSSTDTQYF. The CDR3 region has the DNA TGCAGCGTTTATCGGACAGGCGACTCCTCCACAGATACGCAGTATTTT.

As for this clone: This same CDR3 is encoded by further DNA sequences in the sample. CDR3 bases: TGTGCCTGGAGTGGGACGGTCGGCGATACGCAGTATTTT. Residues: CAWSGTVGDTQYF. V gene TRBV30 combines with J gene TRBJ2-3; unclear D gene. V lost 1 base and J 6 bases, leaving 11 bases between the germline ends. CDR1 and CDR2 (germline): GTSNPN, SVGIG (reference sequence). This CDR3 has 13 amino acids.

V gene TRBV25-1 combines with J gene TRBJ1-2; the D gene is possibly TRBD1 (5 bases). The CDR3 sequence is 14 residues long. Germline-derived CDR1 and CDR2 are MGHDK and SYGVNS. Between the trimmed V and J ends, which lost 2 bases and 4 bases, there was a span of 11 bases. CDR3 DNA: TGTGCCAGCAGTGAAACCGGGACCGCCTATGGCTACACCTTC. Its protein is CASSETGTAYGYTF.

This clone was seen only a few times. This chain uses TRBV30 with TRBJ1-2, with 7 bases matching TRBD1. V lost 2 bases, J lost 4 bases, and 10 bases stayed unmatched. Germline V gene data show CDR1 as GTSNPN and CDR2 as SVGIG (reference sequence). The CDR3 sequence is 15 residues long. The CDR3 is CAWSSDRASSYGYTF. CDR3 coding DNA: TGTGCCTGGAGTTCTGACAGGGCCTCTAGCTATGGCTACACCTTC.

This clone was seen only a few times. CDR3 amino acids: CSGDRYQTYNEQFF. In DNA, the CDR3 is TGCAGCGGGGACAGGTATCAAACCTACAATGAGCAGTTCTTC. This chain joins TRBV29-1 and TRBJ2-1, with 8 bases identical to TRBD1. V lost 7 bases to trimming and J lost 2 bases; unmatched junction nucleotides: 7. CDR3 length: 14 amino acids. Germline V gene data show CDR1 as SQVTM and CDR2 as ANQGSEA.

The CDR3 loop is CASSPAGQGKAFF. Here the CDR3 DNA reads TGTGCCAGCAGTCCGGCGGGACAGGGTAAAGCTTTCTTT. The chain combines TRBV6-5 with TRBJ1-1; 9 bases line up with TRBD1. V was pared by 5 bases and J by 9 bases, with 7 bases of the junction left unmatched. There are 13 residues in the CDR3. Germline-derived CDR1 and CDR2 are MNHEY and SVGAGI.

The chain combines TRBV30 with TRBJ2-5; D is possibly TRBD1 (6 bases). V gave up 2 bases and J gave up 6 bases, with 13 bases separating them. There are 13 residues in the CDR3. CDR1 is GTSNPN, CDR2 SVGIG, per germline (reference sequence). The CDR3 DNA reads as TGTGCCTGGAGTAATGGGGGCGCAAAGACCCAGTACTTC. Protein product: CAWSNGGAKTQYF.

This clone showed up just a few times. The V gene is TRBV10-3, the J gene TRBJ2-7; D might be TRBD2 (5 bases). Per germline, CDR1 ENHRY and CDR2 SYGVKD. The CDR3 contains 12 residues. V lost 6 bases, J lost 1 base, and 7 bases lay in between. The CDR3 bases are TGTGCCATCAGCGGGGATTCCTACGAGCAGTACTTC. Protein product: CAISGDSYEQYF.

V gene TRBV4-2 combines with J gene TRBJ2-5, with D possibly matching TRBD2 (6 bases). The CDR3 loop spans 16 amino acids. Germline CDR1 is LGHNA and CDR2 is YNFKEQ. Trimming shortened V by 3 bases and J by 4 bases, and 18 bases separated the two germline ends. The CDR3 DNA reads as TGTGCCAGCAGCCATGTTCCCGGCGGGATCGGAGAGACCCAGTACTTC. Its translation is CASSHVPGGIGETQYF.

This clone has more than one count but fewer than ten. The chain uses TRBV25-1 and TRBJ2-3; 11 nucleotides line up with TRBD2. CDR3 length: 15 amino acids. CDR1 and CDR2 (germline): MGHDK, SYGVNS. With 8 bases clipped from V and 2 bases from J, the junction kept 6 bases outside the gene matches. The CDR3, as DNA: TGTGCCAGCGGGGGGACTAGCGGCGACACAGATACGCAGTATTTT. It yields the protein CASGGTSGDTDTQYF.

This clone was seen a handful of times. The chain links TRBV29-1 to TRBJ1-4, with 7 bases identical to TRBD1. The CDR3 loop spans 13 amino acids. Trimming at V came to 5 bases and at J to 6 bases, leaving 6 bases not matched to a gene. Germline CDR1 is SQVTM and CDR2 is ANQGSEA. CDR3 protein: CSVQGDRHEKLFF. CDR3 nucleotide sequence: TGCAGCGTTCAGGGGGACAGACATGAAAAACTGTTTTTT.

The chain links TRBV7-2 to TRBJ2-7; D call uncertain. V dropped 5 bases and J dropped 5 bases, with 13 bases sitting between them. Per the germline V gene, CDR1 is SGHTA and CDR2 is FQGNSA. The CDR3 runs 13 residues. The CDR3 is CASSRVYRNEQYF. The CDR3 nucleotides are TGTGCCAGCAGCCGGGTCTACCGGAACGAGCAGTACTTC.

This chain connects TRBV30 to TRBJ2-1; D not certain. Between the trimmed V and J ends, which lost 5 bases and 3 bases, there was a span of 14 bases. Germline V lookup: CDR1 GTSNPN, CDR2 SVGIG (reference sequence). The CDR3 runs 14 residues. In DNA, the CDR3 is TGTGCCTGGGCCGCCTTGGGCTACTACAATGAGCAGTTCTTC. Its protein product is CAWAALGYYNEQFF.

The chain couples TRBV30 to TRBJ1-1; no clear D gene. From germline, CDR1 is GTSNPN and CDR2 SVGIG (reference sequence). Trimming pared 6 bases from V and 9 bases from J, leaving 23 bases between. The CDR3 consists of 14 residues. Here the CDR3 reads CACGGQIPITKAFF. DNA for the CDR3: TGTGCCTGTGGTGGCCAGATCCCGATTACCAAAGCTTTCTTT.

The V and J genes are TRBV27 and TRBJ2-1, with D perhaps being TRBD1 or TRBD2 (5 bases each). V lost 1 base and J 12 bases, leaving 10 bases between the germline ends. Germline CDR1 is MNHEY and CDR2 is SMNVEV (reference sequence). The CDR3 is 12 amino acids. CDR3 in amino acids: CASSLFPRGQFF. The CDR3 DNA reads as TGTGCCAGCAGTTTATTTCCGAGGGGGCAGTTCTTC.